This TCR beta chain was sequenced during a study of T cell changes during pregnancy in multiple sclerosis. TCRdb keeps only in-frame clones here, not all; method: immunoSEQ multiplex PCR. The sample consists of more than 85,000 clones, approximately 94% of them appearing once. This CDR3 is built from 17 residues. The germline V gene encodes CDR1 MGHDK and CDR2 SYGVNS. The V and J ends lost 3 bases and 0 bases respectively, with 15 bases between them. The specimen was peripheral blood, collected before pregnancy. J is TRBJ2-1 and V is TRBV25-1; D unclear. This sequence was found in a female donor with multiple sclerosis, enrolled in a pregnancy study. CDR3 DNA sequence: TGTGCCAGCAGTGATTCCAGATACAGCAGCTCCTACAATGAGCAGTTCTTC. The encoded protein is CASSDSRYSSSYNEQFF.